A selection of T cell receptor beta chains follows, all from one sample in a study of T cell responses to AZD1222 COVID-19 vaccine. This table comes from immunoSEQ multiplex PCR, and its TCRdb copy is limited to in-frame clones, with some not included. This table holds some 140,000 clones, about 88% found once. Here the sequenced sample was peripheral blood, taken 28 days after the second AZD1222 dose. Every receptor here comes from an adult who received the AZD1222 COVID-19 vaccine. CDR3s include the opening cysteine and the closing phenylalanine or tryptophan. D genes are given only for firm matches. The size of a clone is reported for some rows only, either as once, few or many, or as a class for expanded clones.

clone size	V gene	J gene	D gene	CDR3 DNA	CDR3 protein
-	TRBV6-5	TRBJ1-5	-	TGTGCCAGCAGTTGGTCGGGGGGAAGGGATCAGCCCCAGCATTTT	CASSWSGGRDQPQHF
-	TRBV13	TRBJ1-1	-	TGTGCCAGCAGCCCTAGCCCTAACACTGAAGCTTTCTTT	CASSPSPNTEAFF
-	TRBV3-1/TRBV3-2	TRBJ2-7	TRBD2	TGTGCCAGCAGCATGACGTCGGGAGGGCCCTACGAGCAGTACTTC	CASSMTSGGPYEQYF
-	TRBV6-5	TRBJ2-1	TRBD1	TGTGCCAGCTCCCGGGACAGGATCACCAATGAGCAGTTCTTC	CASSRDRITNEQFF
-	TRBV7-9	TRBJ2-5	TRBD2	TGTGCCAGCAGTCTCCCGGGGGGGGAGACCCAGTACTTC	CASSLPGGETQYF
few	TRBV10-3	TRBJ2-7	TRBD1	TGTGCCATCAGTGAGTCGCAGGACAGGGGCCACGAGCAGTACTTC	CAISESQDRGHEQYF
few	TRBV6-2/TRBV6-3	TRBJ2-1	-	TGTGCCAGCAGTTTCCTACGAGAGCAGTTCTTC	CASSFLREQFF
-	TRBV7-9	TRBJ2-7	-	TGTGCCAGCAGCCCGGTTACGGGTGGGATCACAGAGCAGTACTTC	CASSPVTGGITEQYF
-	TRBV10-2	TRBJ1-1	TRBD1	TGCGCCAGCAGTGAAGGGGGCAGGGTGGTGACTGAAGCTTTCTTT	CASSEGGRVVTEAFF
few	TRBV5-5	TRBJ2-7	TRBD2	TGTGCCAGCAGCCCTCCGGGACTAGCGGGCGGGGGGCTGGGGCAGTACTTC	CASSPPGLAGGGLGQYF
once	TRBV6-5	TRBJ1-6	TRBD1	TGTGCCAGCAAGGAGACAGGGAATTCACCCCTCCACTTT	CASKETGNSPLHF
-	TRBV15	TRBJ1-5	-	TGTGCCACCAGCAGAGATCTCTGGGGAGGCGGCAATCAGCCCCAGCATTTT	CATSRDLWGGGNQPQHF
-	TRBV27	TRBJ1-3	-	TGTGCCAGCAGCCAGGACAGAGGACTCGGAAACACCATATATTTT	CASSQDRGLGNTIYF
-	TRBV20-1	TRBJ2-7	-	TGCAGTGCTAGTTTACAGAGCCCTGGGGAGCAGTACTTC	CSASLQSPGEQYF
-	TRBV30	TRBJ1-3	-	TGTGCCTGGAGCGCCGCGGGGGCGGTTGGAAACACCATATATTTT	CAWSAAGAVGNTIYF
-	TRBV18	TRBJ2-4	TRBD1	TGTGCCAGCTCACAACTCCCCCTGACAGGGGCCGGGTCCAAAAACATTCAGTACTTC	CASSQLPLTGAGSKNIQYF
once	TRBV18	TRBJ1-5	-	TGTGCCAGCTCACCACCTGATTCTCAGCCCCAGCATTTT	CASSPPDSQPQHF
few	TRBV12-3/TRBV12-4	TRBJ1-3	TRBD1	TGTGCCAGCACCCTCGGACAGGCCGGCACCATATATTTT	CASTLGQAGTIYF
once	TRBV7-9	TRBJ1-2	-	TGTGCCAGCAGCTCGCGGGGGTATGGCTACACCTTC	CASSSRGYGYTF
-	TRBV7-3	TRBJ2-1	TRBD2	TGTGCCAGCAGCCCGGGGGGCTCCTACAATGAGCAGTTCTTC	CASSPGGSYNEQFF
-	TRBV13	TRBJ1-2	TRBD1	TGTGCCAGCAGCCGACAGGGCATGGGCTATGGCTACACCTTC	CASSRQGMGYGYTF
once	TRBV6-5	TRBJ2-1	-	TGTGCCAGCACTTCAGAGACAAGCTCCTACAATGAGCAGTTCTTC	CASTSETSSYNEQFF
-	TRBV2	TRBJ1-5	-	TGTGCCAGCGGGGGGGCAGTAGGCAATCAGCCCCAGCATTTT	CASGGAVGNQPQHF
-	TRBV6-5	TRBJ1-2	-	TGTGCCAGCCGGGGACGGGACTATGGCTACACCTTC	CASRGRDYGYTF
-	TRBV9	TRBJ1-6	-	TGTGCCAGCAGCGTAGCAACGGCGAGCTCCTATAATTCACCCCTCCACTTT	CASSVATASSYNSPLHF
-	TRBV10-3	TRBJ1-1	-	TGTGCCATCAGTGAGTCGATAGGGACTGAAGCTTTCTTT	CAISESIGTEAFF
-	TRBV6-5	TRBJ1-2	-	TGTGCCAGCACCCCGGGGGGGTGGAATGGCTACACCTTC	CASTPGGWNGYTF
-	TRBV6-4	TRBJ2-7	-	TGTGCCAGCAGTGACCTGGACAGAACCTACGAGCAGTACTTC	CASSDLDRTYEQYF
-	TRBV7-9	TRBJ2-1	TRBD2	TGTGCCAGCAGCTCCCCCCCTCTAGCGGGGGACCGTGATGAGCAGTTCTTC	CASSSPPLAGDRDEQFF
-	TRBV28	TRBJ1-5	TRBD1	TGTGCCAGCAGCCACAGGGGGCGCGGCAATCAGCCCCAGCATTTT	CASSHRGRGNQPQHF
-	TRBV6-5	TRBJ1-1	-	TGTGCCAGCAGTTTTGGGGGGGAGAACACTGAAGCTTTCTTT	CASSFGGENTEAFF
-	TRBV4-1	TRBJ1-6	-	TGCGCCAGCAGCCAAGATGACCATAGCTCCTATAATTCACCCCTCCACTTT	CASSQDDHSSYNSPLHF
once	TRBV9	TRBJ2-3	TRBD2	TGTGCCAGCAGCTGGGGACTAGCAGCTACGCAGTATTTT	CASSWGLAATQYF
-	TRBV19	TRBJ2-7	-	TGTGCCAGTAGTACCCAGGGGGGTTACTACGAGCAGTACTTC	CASSTQGGYYEQYF
few	TRBV10-1	TRBJ1-6	-	TGCGCCAGCAGTGACGGAGGACCCGGCGGTTCACCCCTCCACTTT	CASSDGGPGGSPLHF
-	TRBV28	TRBJ1-6	TRBD1	TGTGCCAGCCGGCGGGACAGTAAATCACCCCTCCACTTT	CASRRDSKSPLHF
-	TRBV6-5	TRBJ2-7	-	TGTGCCAGCAGTCAATTAGGGCGGGAGCAGTACTTC	CASSQLGREQYF
-	TRBV6-5	TRBJ1-4	-	TGTGCTGTCGGGCGCCCCTATGAAAAACTGTTTTTT	CAVGRPYEKLFF
-	TRBV2	TRBJ1-1	-	TGTGCCAGCAGGCGGACAGTTGAAGCTTTCTTT	CASRRTVEAFF
-	TRBV12-3/TRBV12-4	TRBJ2-7	-	TGTGCCAGCAGTTTTGGGGGCTACGAGCAGTACTTC	CASSFGGYEQYF
-	TRBV19	TRBJ1-3	-	TGTGCCAGCAGTCTCTTCTCTGGAAACACCATATATTTT	CASSLFSGNTIYF
-	TRBV11-3	TRBJ1-5	-	TGTGCCAACCAAAGGCAGGGAGGCCAGCCCCAGCATTTT	CANQRQGGQPQHF
-	TRBV6-2/TRBV6-3	TRBJ2-1	TRBD2	TGTGCCAGCAGTTACCGCCCTACTAGCGGGGGTTACAATGAGCAGTTCTTC	CASSYRPTSGGYNEQFF
-	TRBV7-9	TRBJ2-7	-	TGTGCCAGCAGCTTAGTGGGAGGAGACTACGAGCAGTACTTC	CASSLVGGDYEQYF
-	TRBV4-1	TRBJ2-1	TRBD2	TGCGCCAGCAGCCGCAGGGATGCAGTTAGCGGGAGTGGTAATGAGCAGTTCTTC	CASSRRDAVSGSGNEQFF
-	TRBV19	TRBJ2-1	-	TGTGCCAGTAGTCCCGGCCAGAACCACAATGAGCAGTTCTTC	CASSPGQNHNEQFF
few	TRBV3-1/TRBV3-2	TRBJ2-1	TRBD2	TGTGCCAGCAGAATTAGCGGGCCTTACAATGAGCAGTTCTTC	CASRISGPYNEQFF
-	TRBV20-1	TRBJ2-2	-	TGCAGTGCTAGGGGGACCGGGGAGCTGTTTTTT	CSARGTGELFF
-	TRBV11-3	TRBJ2-2	TRBD1	TGTGCCAGCAGCTTAGGGGGGACAGCAATGCCCGGGGAGCTGTTTTTT	CASSLGGTAMPGELFF
-	TRBV2	TRBJ2-5	-	TGTGCCAGCAGTTATGACTCATCACCCCCCGAGACCCAGTACTTC	CASSYDSSPPETQYF
-	TRBV5-1	TRBJ2-3	TRBD2	TGCGCCAGCAGCTTGGGGCGGGGGGGCATCGATACGCAGTATTTT	CASSLGRGGIDTQYF
-	TRBV19	TRBJ2-3	-	TGTGCCAGTAGTATCGAATCTGGGGGCGATACGCAGTATTTT	CASSIESGGDTQYF
-	TRBV11-2	TRBJ1-5	-	TGTGCCAGCAGCTTAGTTAGGGGTCAGCCCCAGCATTTT	CASSLVRGQPQHF